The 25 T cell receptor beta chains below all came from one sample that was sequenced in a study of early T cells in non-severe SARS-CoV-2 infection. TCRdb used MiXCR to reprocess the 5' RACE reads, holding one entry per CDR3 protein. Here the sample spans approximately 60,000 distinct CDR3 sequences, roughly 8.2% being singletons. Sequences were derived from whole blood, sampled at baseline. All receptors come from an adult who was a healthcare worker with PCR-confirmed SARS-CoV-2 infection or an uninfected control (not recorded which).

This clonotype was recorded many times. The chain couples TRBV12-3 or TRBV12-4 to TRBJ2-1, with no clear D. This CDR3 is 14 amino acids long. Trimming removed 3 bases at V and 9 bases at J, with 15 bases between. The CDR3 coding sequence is TGTGCCAGCAGTTTGGGTTGGCCCGGCTCTGAGCAGTTCTTC. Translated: CASSLGWPGSEQFF.

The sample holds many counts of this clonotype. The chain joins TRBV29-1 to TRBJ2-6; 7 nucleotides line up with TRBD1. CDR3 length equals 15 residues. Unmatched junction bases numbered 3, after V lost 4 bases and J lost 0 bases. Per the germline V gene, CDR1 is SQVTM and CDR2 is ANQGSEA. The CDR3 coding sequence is TGCAGCGTTGTGGGACAGCTCTCTGGGGCCAACGTCCTGACTTTC. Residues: CSVVGQLSGANVLTF.

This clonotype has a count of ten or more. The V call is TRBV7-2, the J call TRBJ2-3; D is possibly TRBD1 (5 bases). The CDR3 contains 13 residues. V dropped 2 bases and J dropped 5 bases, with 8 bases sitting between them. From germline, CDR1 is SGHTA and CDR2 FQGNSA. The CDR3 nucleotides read TGTGCCAGCAGCTTAACCAGGGAAGATACGCAGTATTTT. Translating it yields CASSLTREDTQYF.

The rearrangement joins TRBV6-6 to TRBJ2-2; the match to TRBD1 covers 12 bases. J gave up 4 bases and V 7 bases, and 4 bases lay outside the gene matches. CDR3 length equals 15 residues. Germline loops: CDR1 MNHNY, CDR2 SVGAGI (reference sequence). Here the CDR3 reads CASIGTGGFTGELFF. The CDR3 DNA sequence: TGTGCCAGCATCGGGACAGGGGGCTTCACCGGGGAGCTGTTTTTT.

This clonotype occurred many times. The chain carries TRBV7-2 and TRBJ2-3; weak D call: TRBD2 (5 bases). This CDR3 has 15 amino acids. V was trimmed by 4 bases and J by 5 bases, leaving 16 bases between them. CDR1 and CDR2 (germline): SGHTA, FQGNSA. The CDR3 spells CASSSTSGGRDTQYF. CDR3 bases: TGTGCCAGCAGCTCAACCTCTGGAGGTCGAGATACGCAGTATTTT.

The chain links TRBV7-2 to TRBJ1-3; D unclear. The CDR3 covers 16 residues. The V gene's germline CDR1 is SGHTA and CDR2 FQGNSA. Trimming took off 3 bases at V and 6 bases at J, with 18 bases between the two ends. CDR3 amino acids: CASSLKRLAIENTIYF. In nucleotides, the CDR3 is TGTGCCAGCAGCTTGAAGAGACTGGCGATTGAAAACACCATATATTTT.

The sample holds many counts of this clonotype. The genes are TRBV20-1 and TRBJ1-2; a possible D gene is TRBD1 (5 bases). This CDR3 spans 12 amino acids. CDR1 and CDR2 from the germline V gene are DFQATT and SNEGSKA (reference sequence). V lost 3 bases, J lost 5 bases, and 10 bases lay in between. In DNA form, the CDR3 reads TGCAGTGCTAGCCGGGACGGTTATGGCTACACCTTC. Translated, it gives CSASRDGYGYTF.

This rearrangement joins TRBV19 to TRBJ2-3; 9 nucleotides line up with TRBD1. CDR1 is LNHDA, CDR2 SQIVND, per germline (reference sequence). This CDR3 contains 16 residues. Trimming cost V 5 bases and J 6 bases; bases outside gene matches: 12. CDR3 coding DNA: TGTGCCAGTAGTCCCGGGACAGGGAATTTTCGGGATACGCAGTATTTT. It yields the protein CASSPGTGNFRDTQYF.

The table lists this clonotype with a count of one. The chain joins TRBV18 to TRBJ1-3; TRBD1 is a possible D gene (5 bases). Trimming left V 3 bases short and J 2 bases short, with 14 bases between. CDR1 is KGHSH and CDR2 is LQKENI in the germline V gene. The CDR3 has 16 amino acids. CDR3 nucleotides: TGTGCCAGCTCACCCTCAGTAGGGGAAACTGGAAACACCATATATTTT. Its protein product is CASSPSVGETGNTIYF. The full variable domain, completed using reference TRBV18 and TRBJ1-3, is NAGVMQNPRHLVRRRGQEARLRCSPMKGHSHVYWYRQLPEEGLKFMVYLQKENIIDESGMPKERFSAEFPKEGPSILRIQQVVRGDSAAYFCASSPSVGETGNTIYFGEGSWLTVV.

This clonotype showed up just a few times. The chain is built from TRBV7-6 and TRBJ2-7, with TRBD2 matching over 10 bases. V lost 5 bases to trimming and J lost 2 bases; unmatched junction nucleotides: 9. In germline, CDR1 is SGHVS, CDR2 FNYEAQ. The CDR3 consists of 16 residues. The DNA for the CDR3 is TGTGCCAGCAGCCCCCTCGGGACTAGCGCTACCTACGAGCAGTACTTC. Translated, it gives CASSPLGTSATYEQYF.

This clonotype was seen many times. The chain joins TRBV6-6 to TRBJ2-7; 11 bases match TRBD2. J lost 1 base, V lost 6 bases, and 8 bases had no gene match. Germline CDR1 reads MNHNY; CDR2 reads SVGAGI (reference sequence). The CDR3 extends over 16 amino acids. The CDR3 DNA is TGTGCCAGCAGGAGCCCAACTAGCGGGAGATCCTACGAGCAGTACTTC. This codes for CASRSPTSGRSYEQYF.

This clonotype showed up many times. CDR3 DNA sequence: TGTGCCATCAGTAAGGGACAGAACACTGAAGCTTTCTTT. This codes for CAISKGQNTEAFF. V and J are TRBV10-3 and TRBJ1-1; D might be TRBD1 (6 bases). This CDR3 has 13 amino acids. From germline, CDR1 is ENHRY and CDR2 SYGVKD. The V end was cut by 5 bases, the J end by 1 base, with 8 bases between.

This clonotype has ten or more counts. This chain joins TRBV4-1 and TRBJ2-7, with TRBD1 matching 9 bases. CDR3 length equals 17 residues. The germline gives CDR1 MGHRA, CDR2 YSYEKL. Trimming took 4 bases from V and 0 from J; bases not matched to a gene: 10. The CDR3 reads CASSLTPGGQGSYEQYF. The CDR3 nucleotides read TGCGCCAGCAGCCTAACTCCAGGGGGACAGGGCTCCTACGAGCAGTACTTC.

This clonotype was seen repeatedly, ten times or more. The CDR3 is CATSDGTTLTQYF. CDR3 coding DNA: TGTGCCACCAGTGATGGGACTACATTAACCCAGTACTTC. The V gene is TRBV24-1, the J gene TRBJ2-5; TRBD2 matches at 7 bases. Germline V gene lookup returns CDR1 KGHDR and CDR2 SFDVKD. Trimming cost V 3 bases and J 8 bases; bases outside gene matches: 5. The CDR3 covers 13 residues.

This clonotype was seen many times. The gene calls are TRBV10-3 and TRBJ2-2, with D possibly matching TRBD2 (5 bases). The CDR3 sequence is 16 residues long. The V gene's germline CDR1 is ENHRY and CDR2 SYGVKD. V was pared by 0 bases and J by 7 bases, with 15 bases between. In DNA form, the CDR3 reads TGTGCCATCAGTGAGTCCGATGAGGGAGTGAGCGGGGAGCTGTTTTTT. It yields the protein CAISESDEGVSGELFF.

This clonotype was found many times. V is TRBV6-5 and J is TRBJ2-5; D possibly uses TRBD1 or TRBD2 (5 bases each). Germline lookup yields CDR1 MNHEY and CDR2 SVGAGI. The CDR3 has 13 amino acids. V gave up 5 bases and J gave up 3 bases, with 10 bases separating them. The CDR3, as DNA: TGTGCCAGCAGTCGGGACGGAAAAGAGACCCAGTACTTC. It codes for CASSRDGKETQYF.

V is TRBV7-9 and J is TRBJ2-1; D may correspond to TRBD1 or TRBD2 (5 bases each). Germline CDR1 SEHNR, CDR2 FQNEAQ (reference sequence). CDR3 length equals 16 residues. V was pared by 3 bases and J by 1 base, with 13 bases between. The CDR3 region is CASSFRPGGSYNEQFF. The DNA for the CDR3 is TGTGCCAGCAGCTTTCGTCCTGGGGGTTCCTACAATGAGCAGTTCTTC.

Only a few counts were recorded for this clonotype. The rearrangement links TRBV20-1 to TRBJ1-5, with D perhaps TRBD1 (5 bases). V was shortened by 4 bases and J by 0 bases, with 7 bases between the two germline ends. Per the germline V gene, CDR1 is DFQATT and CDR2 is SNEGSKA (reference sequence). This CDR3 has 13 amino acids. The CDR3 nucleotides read TGCAGTGCTACCGACAGTAGCAATCAGCCCCAGCATTTT. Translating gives CSATDSSNQPQHF.

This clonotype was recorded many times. CDR3 DNA: TGTGCCAGCAGCCAGGGGCAGAGTTTTGATGAGCAGTTCTTC. It specifies CASSQGQSFDEQFF. This chain uses TRBV7-9 with TRBJ2-1; D possibly corresponds to TRBD1 (6 bases). The V gene lost 5 bases and the J gene lost 8 bases, with 16 bases spanning the gap. The CDR3 covers 14 residues. Germline V gene sequence: CDR1 SEHNR, CDR2 FQNEAQ (reference sequence).

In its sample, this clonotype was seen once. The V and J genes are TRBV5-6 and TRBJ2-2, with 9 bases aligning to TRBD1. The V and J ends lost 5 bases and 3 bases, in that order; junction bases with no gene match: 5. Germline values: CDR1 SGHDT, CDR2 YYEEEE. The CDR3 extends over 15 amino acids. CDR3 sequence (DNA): TGTGCCAGCAGTCGCGGGACAGGGTACACCGGGGAGCTGTTTTTT. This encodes CASSRGTGYTGELFF. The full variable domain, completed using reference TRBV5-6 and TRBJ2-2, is DAGVTQSPTHLIKTRGQQVTLRCSPKSGHDTVSWYQQALGQGPQFIFQYYEEEERQRGNFPDRFSGHQFPNYSSELNVNALLLGDSALYLCASSRGTGYTGELFFGEGSRLTVL.

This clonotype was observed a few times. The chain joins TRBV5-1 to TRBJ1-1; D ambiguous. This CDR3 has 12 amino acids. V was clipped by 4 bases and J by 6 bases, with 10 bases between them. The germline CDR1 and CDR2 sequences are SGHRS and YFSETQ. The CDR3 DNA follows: TGCGCCAGCAGCCGGACGAAGTCTGAAGCTTTCTTT. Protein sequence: CASSRTKSEAFF.

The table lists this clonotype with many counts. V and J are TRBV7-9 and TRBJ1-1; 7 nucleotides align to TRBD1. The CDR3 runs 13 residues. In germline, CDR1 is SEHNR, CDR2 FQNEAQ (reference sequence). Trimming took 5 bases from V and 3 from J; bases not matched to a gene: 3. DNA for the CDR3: TGTGCCAGCAGCCTGGGACAGCACACTGAAGCTTTCTTT. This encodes CASSLGQHTEAFF.

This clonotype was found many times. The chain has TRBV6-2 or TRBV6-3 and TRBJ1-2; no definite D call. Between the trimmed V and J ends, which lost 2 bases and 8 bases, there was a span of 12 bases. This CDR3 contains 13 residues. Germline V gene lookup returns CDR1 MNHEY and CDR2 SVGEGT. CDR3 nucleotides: TGTGCCAGCAGTTACGGTGCCGAGCTGGGCTACACCTTC. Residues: CASSYGAELGYTF.

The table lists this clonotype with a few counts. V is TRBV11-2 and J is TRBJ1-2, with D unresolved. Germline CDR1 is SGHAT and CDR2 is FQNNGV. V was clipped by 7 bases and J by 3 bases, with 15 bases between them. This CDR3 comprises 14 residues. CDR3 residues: CASNPRGIDYGYTF. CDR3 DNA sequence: TGTGCCAGCAACCCGCGAGGGATTGACTATGGCTACACCTTC. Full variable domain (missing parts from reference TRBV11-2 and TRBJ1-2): EAGVAQSPRYKIIEKRQSVAFWCNPISGHATLYWYQQILGQGPKLLIQFQNNGVVDDSQLPKDRFSAERLKGVDSTLKIQPAKLEDSAVYLCASNPRGIDYGYTFGSGTRLTVV.

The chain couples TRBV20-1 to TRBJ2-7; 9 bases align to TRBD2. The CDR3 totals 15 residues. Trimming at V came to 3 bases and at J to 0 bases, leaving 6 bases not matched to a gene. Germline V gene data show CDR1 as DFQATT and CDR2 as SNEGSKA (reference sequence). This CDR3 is CSASRTSASSYEQYF. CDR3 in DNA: TGCAGTGCTAGCAGGACTAGCGCGAGCTCCTACGAGCAGTACTTC.